These 9 T cell receptor beta chains came from one sample sequenced in a study of post-analysis software for immune sequencing data. Broader study findings: Four to six TRBV segments were more frequent in patients than controls; TRBV5-6, TRBV5-1 and TRBV20-1 belonged to this group.

TCR beta libraries were prepared from cDNA with unique molecular identifiers. TCRdb independently ran MiXCR on the PCR reads; one entry per CDR3 protein. Of about 570,000 distinct CDR3 sequences detected, around 34% appear once; the ten largest clones hold around 5.9%. Which antigens these TCRs recognize remains unknown. Sample: blood. The source of these receptors is a girl aged 2 to 17 with multiple sclerosis.

The rearrangement joins TRBV7-9 to TRBJ2-7; the D call may be TRBD1 or TRBD2 (5 bases each). The germline V gene encodes CDR1 SEHNR and CDR2 FQNEAQ (reference sequence). Trimming left V 5 bases short and J 12 bases short, with 20 bases between. CDR3 size: 13 residues. The CDR3 loop reads CASSRISGTEAYF. CDR3 DNA sequence: TGTGCCAGCAGCCGCATCTCTGGGACGGAGGCGTACTTC. The full variable domain, in which reference TRBV7-9 and TRBJ2-7 provide the parts outside the CDR3, is DTGVSQNPRHKITKRGQNVTFRCDPISEHNRLYWYRQTLGQGPEFLTYFQNEAQLEKSRLLSDRFSAERPKGSFSTLEIQRTEQGDSAMYLCASSRISGTEAYFGPGTRLTVT.

The J gene is TRBJ2-2, the V gene TRBV5-1; D perhaps matches TRBD2 (5 bases). The CDR3 is 14 residues long. V lost 0 bases, J lost 8 bases, and 11 bases lay in between. Germline V gene lookup returns CDR1 SGHRS and CDR2 YFSETQ. The CDR3 protein is CASSLEVSGGELFF. The CDR3 region has the DNA TGCGCCAGCAGCTTGGAGGTATCGGGAGGGGAGCTGTTTTTT.

The V gene is TRBV12-3 or TRBV12-4, the J gene TRBJ2-3; no clear D gene. Trimming shortened V by 3 bases and J by 0 bases, and 7 bases separated the two germline ends. This CDR3 is 14 amino acids long. The CDR3: CASSFPTSTDTQYF. The CDR3 nucleotides read TGTGCCAGCAGTTTTCCCACGAGCACAGATACGCAGTATTTT.

As regards this clonotype: Compared with germline, one end of the junction differs, possibly owing to a read error. The V and J genes are TRBV20-1 and TRBJ1-1; 7 positions agree with TRBD1. Germline CDR1 DFQATT, CDR2 SNEGSKA (reference sequence). This CDR3 has 17 amino acids. CDR3: CGARDRRQGGLNTEAFF. The CDR3 nucleotides read TGCGGTGCTAGAGATCGGCGCCAGGGGGGTTTGAACACTGAAGCTTTCTTT.

This chain's CDR3 is CASSLGAGETYEQYF. CDR3 nucleotide sequence: TGTGCCAGCAGCTTAGGGGCAGGGGAGACCTACGAGCAGTACTTC. V gene TRBV7-2 combines with J gene TRBJ2-7; tentative D call: TRBD1 (6 bases). The ends were cut back, 1 base at V and 2 bases at J, with 12 bases in the middle. Germline V gene sequence: CDR1 SGHTA, CDR2 FQGNSA. The CDR3 covers 15 residues. Full variable domain (missing parts from reference TRBV7-2 and TRBJ2-7): GAGVSQSPSNKVTEKGKDVELRCDPISGHTALYWYRQSLGQGLEFLIYFQGNSAPDKSGLPSDRFSAERTGGSVSTLTIQRTQQEDSAVYLCASSLGAGETYEQYFGPGTRLTVT.

This rearrangement joins TRBV5-1 to TRBJ2-7; tentatively, D is TRBD2 (6 bases). The end of the DNA is better explained by TRBJ2-5, so the J call may be wrong. This CDR3 spans 14 amino acids. Looked up from germline, CDR1 is SGHRS and CDR2 is YFSETQ. Written as DNA, the CDR3 is TGCGCCAGCAGTCCCGAGCGGGCAGATGAGACCCAGTACTTC. Its protein is CASSPERADETQYF.

This clonotype was recorded a few times. This rearrangement joins TRBV29-1 to TRBJ1-2; D is ambiguous. The length of the CDR3 is 13 residues. V was cut by 0 bases and J by 3 bases, with 8 bases left in between. Germline CDR1 SQVTM, CDR2 ANQGSEA. The CDR3 nucleotides are TGCAGCGTTGAAGATTTGGGCCACTATGGCTACACCTTC. It specifies CSVEDLGHYGYTF.

This chain links TRBV5-1 with TRBJ2-5; 7 bases align to TRBD2. J lost 5 bases, V lost 4 bases, and 8 bases had no gene match. CDR3 length: 14 amino acids. Germline V gene data show CDR1 as SGHRS and CDR2 as YFSETQ. For the CDR3, the DNA is TGCGCCAGCAGCCCCGTGGGGGGGACGGAGACCCAGTACTTC. The encoded protein is CASSPVGGTETQYF.

The chain uses TRBV24-1 and TRBJ1-2; tentative D call: TRBD1 (5 bases). This CDR3 spans 14 amino acids. The V gene's germline CDR1 is KGHDR and CDR2 SFDVKD. V was pared by 2 bases and J by 5 bases, with 11 bases between. CDR3 region: CATSDSGPGYGYTF. The CDR3 bases are TGTGCCACCAGTGATTCGGGACCGGGATATGGCTACACCTTC.